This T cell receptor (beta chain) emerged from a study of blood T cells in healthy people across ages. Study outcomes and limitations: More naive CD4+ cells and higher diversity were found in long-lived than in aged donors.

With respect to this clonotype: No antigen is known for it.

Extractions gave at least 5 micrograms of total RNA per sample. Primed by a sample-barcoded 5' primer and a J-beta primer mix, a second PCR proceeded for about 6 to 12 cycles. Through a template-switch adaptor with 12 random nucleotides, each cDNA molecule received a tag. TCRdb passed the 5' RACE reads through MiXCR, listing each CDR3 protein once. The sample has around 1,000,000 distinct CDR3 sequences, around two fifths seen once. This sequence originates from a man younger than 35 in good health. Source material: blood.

The CDR3 bases are TGTGCCAGCTCACCAAAGGAGAGCTCCTATAATTCACCCCTCCACTTT. Translating gives CASSPKESSYNSPLHF. This chain joins TRBV18 and TRBJ1-6; no firm D call. The CDR3 is 16 residues long. Per germline, CDR1 KGHSH and CDR2 LQKENI. Trimming pared 2 bases from V and 0 bases from J, leaving 8 bases between. Using reference TRBV18 and TRBJ1-6 for the parts outside the CDR3, the full variable domain is NAGVMQNPRHLVRRRGQEARLRCSPMKGHSHVYWYRQLPEEGLKFMVYLQKENIIDESGMPKERFSAEFPKEGPSILRIQQVVRGDSAAYFCASSPKESSYNSPLHFGNGTRLTVT.